This T cell receptor (beta chain) stems from a study of beta chain features in type 1 diabetes. Expressed TCRB transcripts were sequenced, since all the RNA that had been isolated was reverse transcribed. Method: immunoSEQ multiplex PCR; TCRdb's copy keeps in-frame clones and lacks some. The sample gives 400,000 or so clones, over 9% of which show up once; approximately 0.55% is in the top ten. Points from the study as a whole: Moderate but significant shortening of TCRB CDR3s was recorded in all four CD4+ subsets from Type 1 diabetes patients.

This clone was seen only a few times. Its target is unknown. CDR1 SGHTS and CDR2 YDEGEE come from the germline V gene. Unmatched junction bases numbered 3, after V lost 3 bases and J lost 1 base. The CDR3 has 14 amino acids. The sample consisted of central memory CD4+ T cells from blood. V gene TRBV5-8 combines with J gene TRBJ2-5; 7 bases are a match to TRBD1. This clonotype originated in a man younger than 40 with type 1 diabetes. The CDR3 DNA reads TGTGCCAGCAGCTGGGGGACAGTCCAAGAGACCCAGTACTTC. Translation: CASSWGTVQETQYF.